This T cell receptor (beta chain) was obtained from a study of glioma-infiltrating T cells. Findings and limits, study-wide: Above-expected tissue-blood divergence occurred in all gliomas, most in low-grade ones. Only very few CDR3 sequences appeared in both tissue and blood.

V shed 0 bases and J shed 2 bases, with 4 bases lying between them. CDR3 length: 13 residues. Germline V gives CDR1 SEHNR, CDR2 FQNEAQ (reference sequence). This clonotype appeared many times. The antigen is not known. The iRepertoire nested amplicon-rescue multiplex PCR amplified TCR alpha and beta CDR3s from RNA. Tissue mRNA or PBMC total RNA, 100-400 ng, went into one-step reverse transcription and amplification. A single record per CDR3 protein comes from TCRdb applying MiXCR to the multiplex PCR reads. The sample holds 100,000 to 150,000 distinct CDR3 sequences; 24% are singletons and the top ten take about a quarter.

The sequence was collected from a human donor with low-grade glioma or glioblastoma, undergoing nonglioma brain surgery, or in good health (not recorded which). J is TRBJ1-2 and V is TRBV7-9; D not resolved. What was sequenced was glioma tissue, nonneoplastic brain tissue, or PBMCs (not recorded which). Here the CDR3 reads CASSLAGNYGYTF. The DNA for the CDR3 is TGTGCCAGCAGCTTAGCAGGGAACTATGGCTACACCTTC.